This TCR beta chain was documented in a study of OX40 agonist ivuxolimab in advanced cancers. The overall study: The dose of intravenous ivuxolimab that patients received every 2 weeks ranged from 0.01 to 10 mg/kg. Three individuals attained partial responses, comprising one hepatocellular carcinoma case and two cutaneous melanoma cases. Study findings and constraints: More expanded clones were found, on average, in CD8+ than in CD4+ T cells.

Using immunoSEQ multiplex PCR, the repertoire was profiled, and TCRdb retains in-frame clones only, with some absent. The sample has under 70,000 clones; approximately 83% are singletons. Patients were ruled out by autoimmune disease history or systemic immunosuppression. This clone was seen a single time. Its antigen is as yet unknown. The germline V gene encodes CDR1 MNHNS and CDR2 SASEGT. There are 15 residues in the CDR3. The V gene end was trimmed by 6 bases and the J gene end by 7 bases; junction bases not matched to a gene: 8. The sample here was CD4+ or CD8+ T cells sorted from blood, taken in a trial of the OX40 agonist ivuxolimab. This receptor was obtained from an adult with an advanced solid tumor such as melanoma, head and neck, liver or kidney cancer. The rearrangement joins TRBV6-1 to TRBJ1-6; 8 nucleotides match TRBD1. CDR3 DNA: TGTGCCAGCAGCGCCCCAGGACAGGGAAATTCACCCCTCCACTTT. Protein: CASSAPGQGNSPLHF.